This T cell receptor (beta chain) was documented in a study of T-cell reconstitution after alpha-beta-depleted transplantation in children. Whole-study findings and limits: For some patients, TCRbeta diversity was high at day 60 because of recipient T cells and thymic progenitors that survived. One year after transplant, T-cell counts and diversity came mostly from newly produced T cells.

This clonotype has a count of ten or more. Its antigen is not known. The library targeted TCRbeta and was prepared with unique molecular identifiers. TCRdb used MiXCR to reprocess the PCR reads, holding one entry per CDR3 protein. Among some 550,000 distinct CDR3 sequences listed, roughly 23% were seen once. V shed 1 base and J 6 bases; nucleotides not matched to a gene: 5. The CDR3 spans 14 residues. Germline V lookup: CDR1 MGHRA, CDR2 YSYEKL. Sample: PBMCs, mostly from graft donor cells, taken 360 days after TCRalphabeta/CD19-depleted stem cell transplant. The chain uses TRBV4-1 and TRBJ1-2, with 7 bases identical to TRBD1. This TCR was sampled from a boy under two years old who had a stem cell transplant for acute myeloid leukemia, so the T cells may come from the graft donor. CDR3 nucleotide sequence: TGCGCCAGCAGCCAAGGAGACAGGGTGGATGGCTACACCTTC. Amino acids: CASSQGDRVDGYTF.